This T cell receptor beta chain comes out of a study of blood T cell repertoires in COVID-19. V was pared by 6 bases and J by 6 bases, with 16 bases between. The CDR3 totals 14 residues. Germline V gene lookup returns CDR1 MNHEY and CDR2 SVGAGI. TCRdb's table, derived via immunoSEQ multiplex PCR, lists solely in-frame clones and lacks some. This sample carries some 200,000 clones, about nine tenths of them seen once, and the ten largest clones take about 6%. The clonotype originates from a man aged 80 or over with acute or convalescent COVID-19. This rearrangement joins TRBV6-5 to TRBJ2-3, with D tentatively TRBD2 (5 bases). The sample taken for sequencing was peripheral blood. As DNA, the CDR3 is TGTGCCAGCAGCCAAAGGGTAGCGCCCGATACGCAGTATTTT. Its translation is CASSQRVAPDTQYF.